This T cell receptor (beta chain) is drawn from a study of blood T cells in healthy people across ages. Study overall: For every two T cells, template switching captured about one barcoded beta molecule.

Using a J-beta primer mix together with a sample-barcoded 5' primer, a second PCR was run for roughly 6 to 12 cycles. TCRdb analysed the 5' RACE reads with MiXCR anew, one entry per CDR3 protein. Of about 800,000 distinct CDR3 sequences listed, roughly 25% were seen once; the top ten hold around 3.6%. Per individual sample, total RNA of at least 5.5 micrograms was extracted. The CDR3 is 13 residues long. Germline values: CDR1 MNHEY, CDR2 SVGAGI. Trimming cost V 6 bases and J 3 bases, with 11 bases left between them. The sample was also linked to a second study, of T cells of mothers and their children. This second study notes: The authors added sample barcodes and 2-4 random nucleotides using the M1S primer of the second PCR.

The TCR sequence derives from a boy between 10 and 17 years old in good health. The sequencing sample was made of blood. V is TRBV6-5 and J is TRBJ1-1; D uncertain. The CDR3 DNA is TGTGCCAGCAGAAACAGACGGGACACTGAAGCTTTCTTT. It encodes CASRNRRDTEAFF.